The present entry profiles one T cell receptor beta chain with its context. Antigen unknown. This sample is drawn from a study of beta chain features in type 1 diabetes. Study-level results: A moderate, significant TCRB CDR3 shortening appeared in type 1 diabetes across four CD4+ subsets.

As every portion of the isolated RNA was reverse transcribed, the sequencing read expressed TCRB transcripts. Using immunoSEQ multiplex PCR, the repertoire was profiled, and TCRdb retains in-frame clones only, with some absent. The data show 150,000 to 200,000 clones, approximately 10% seen once. CDR3 length equals 13 residues. Germline CDR1 LNHDA, CDR2 SQIVND (reference sequence). V was pared by 6 bases and J by 3 bases, with 4 bases of the junction left unmatched. The V call is TRBV19, the J call TRBJ2-5, with 7 bases identical to TRBD1. This receptor was obtained from a woman aged 25 to 39 with type 1 diabetes. Sequenced material: central memory CD4+ T cells from blood. CDR3 nucleotide sequence: TGTGCCAGTAGGCCGGGACAGAAAGAGACCCAGTACTTC. It specifies CASRPGQKETQYF.